The 19 T cell receptor beta chains given below trace back to one sample, sequenced in a study of blood T cell repertoires in COVID-19. Clones were read by immunoSEQ multiplex PCR, and TCRdb kept only the in-frame ones, dropping some. The top ten clones hold roughly 8.7% of a sample with fewer than 200,000 clones, about 75% of them seen once. The specimen was peripheral blood. These receptors were obtained from a woman aged 45 to 65 with active or convalescent COVID-19.

This clone was detected only once. V usage is TRBV7-2 and J usage is TRBJ2-7, with TRBD1 matching 8 bases. After removal of 5 bases from V and 4 bases from J, the junction contained 7 bases not matched to a gene. CDR3 length equals 14 residues. Germline-derived CDR1 and CDR2 are SGHTA and FQGNSA. The CDR3 DNA reads as TGTGCCAGCAGCCGCGACAGGGGCAAGTACGAGCAGTACTTC. It is translated as CASSRDRGKYEQYF.

In this sample, this clone turned up once. The gene calls are TRBV30 and TRBJ2-7; a weak D match, TRBD1 (6 bases). CDR1 GTSNPN and CDR2 SVGIG come from the germline V gene (reference sequence). V lost 2 bases and J lost 2, with 16 bases in between. The CDR3 is 15 residues long. CDR3 bases: TGTGCCTGGAGTCCCGGGACATTCGCGACCTACGAGCAGTACTTC. It encodes CAWSPGTFATYEQYF.

This chain uses TRBV30 with TRBJ1-4, with D possibly being TRBD1 (5 bases). The length of the CDR3 is 13 residues. In germline, CDR1 is GTSNPN, CDR2 SVGIG (reference sequence). The V and J ends lost 8 bases and 4 bases respectively, with 14 bases between them. The DNA for the CDR3 is TGTGCCGGTCGACAGCCAGATAATGAAAAACTGTTTTTT. It encodes CAGRQPDNEKLFF.

The chain links TRBV7-8 to TRBJ2-7, with 8 bases matching TRBD2. Germline trimming cut 7 bases from V and 5 bases from J; bases unmatched to any gene: 7. Germline-derived CDR1 and CDR2 are SGHVS and FQNEAQ. The CDR3 consists of 13 residues. The CDR3 loop reads CASTGAGGHEQYF. In nucleotides, the CDR3 is TGTGCCAGCACCGGGGCGGGGGGCCACGAGCAGTACTTC.

This clone was recorded once. The chain employs TRBV10-2 and TRBJ1-6, with D hard to call. V was clipped by 0 bases and J by 7 bases, with 7 bases between them. Per the germline V gene, CDR1 is WSHSY and CDR2 is SAAADI. The CDR3 runs to 14 residues. This chain's CDR3 is CASSESLVNSPLHF. The CDR3 DNA reads TGCGCCAGCAGTGAGTCCCTAGTAAATTCACCCCTCCACTTT.

This clone was observed a single time. The chain combines TRBV11-2 with TRBJ2-1, with D perhaps TRBD2 (5 bases). Germline V gives CDR1 SGHAT, CDR2 FQNNGV. Trimming took 1 base from V and 5 from J, leaving 9 bases between them. This CDR3 region has 14 residues. CDR3 residues: CASSLASGNNEQFF. CDR3 DNA: TGTGCCAGCAGCTTAGCCAGCGGTAACAATGAGCAGTTCTTC.

This rearrangement joins TRBV6-5 to TRBJ1-2; TRBD1 is a possible D gene (6 bases). CDR3 size: 15 residues. V lost 1 base and J 5 bases, leaving 14 bases between the germline ends. CDR1 and CDR2 from the germline V gene are MNHEY and SVGAGI. CDR3 DNA sequence: TGTGCCAGCAGTTACTTTGCAGGGGCCAGATATGGCTACACCTTC. This encodes CASSYFAGARYGYTF.

This chain links TRBV19 with TRBJ2-5; perhaps TRBD1 as D (5 bases). V dropped 3 bases and J dropped 5 bases, with 10 bases sitting between them. The CDR3 loop spans 13 amino acids. Germline loops: CDR1 LNHDA, CDR2 SQIVND (reference sequence). The CDR3 loop reads CASSIGRVETQYF. DNA for the CDR3: TGTGCCAGTAGTATTGGCAGGGTGGAGACCCAGTACTTC.

On this clone itself: This same CDR3 is encoded by further DNA sequences in the sample. The chain uses TRBV28 and TRBJ1-1; the D gene is possibly TRBD1 (5 bases). This CDR3 is built from 13 residues. Germline V lookup: CDR1 MDHEN, CDR2 SYDVKM. The V end was cut by 6 bases, the J end by 2 bases, with 10 bases between. The CDR3: CASSPTVNTEAFF. CDR3 bases: TGTGCCAGCAGCCCGACAGTTAACACTGAAGCTTTCTTT.

CDR3 sequence: CASSEARQPNTEAFF. The CDR3 DNA is TGTGCCAGCAGTGAAGCGCGGCAGCCGAACACTGAAGCTTTCTTT. This chain uses TRBV2 with TRBJ1-1; D is unclear. CDR3 size: 15 residues. Per the germline V gene, CDR1 is SNHLY and CDR2 is FYNNEI. The V end lost 0 bases, the J end lost 1 base, and 9 bases lay between the germline ends. Supplemented by reference TRBV2 and TRBJ1-1, the full variable domain reads EPEVTQTPSHQVTQMGQEVILRCVPISNHLYFYWYRQILGQKVEFLVSFYNNEISEKSEIFDDQFSVERPDGSNFTLKIRSTKLEDSAMYFCASSEARQPNTEAFFGQGTRLTVV.

V and J are TRBV15 and TRBJ1-5; possible D gene TRBD1, 5 bases. Germline V gives CDR1 LNHNV, CDR2 YYDKDF (reference sequence). The CDR3 extends over 15 amino acids. V was trimmed by 0 bases and J by 4 bases, leaving 10 bases between them. The CDR3 bases are TGTGCCACCAGCAGAGATCCGGGGGGGAATCAGCCCCAGCATTTT. It is translated as CATSRDPGGNQPQHF.

This CDR3 reads CASSYNSNQPQYF. For the CDR3, the DNA is TGTGCCAGCAGTTACAACAGCAATCAGCCCCAGTATTTT. The chain recombines TRBV6-6 with TRBJ1-5; D is unclear. The J call may be in error: the DNA end matches TRBJ2-3 better. The CDR3 is 13 residues long. Germline V gene lookup returns CDR1 MNHNY and CDR2 SVGAGI (reference sequence).

The rearrangement links TRBV28 to TRBJ1-5; D not certain. Germline lookup yields CDR1 MDHEN and CDR2 SYDVKM. Trimming shortened V by 6 bases and J by 4 bases, and 10 bases separated the two germline ends. This CDR3 comprises 13 residues. Written as DNA, the CDR3 is TGTGCCAGCAGACTTACCGGGAATCAGCCCCAGCATTTT. It codes for CASRLTGNQPQHF.

V and J are TRBV6-5 and TRBJ1-2, with 8 bases fitting TRBD1. Germline CDR1 and CDR2: MNHEY and SVGAGI. Trimming removed 2 bases from V and 5 bases from J; junction bases left unmatched: 10. CDR3 length: 16 amino acids. The CDR3 DNA follows: TGTGCCAGCAGTTACGGGGCGACAGGGGCGACGTATGGCTACACCTTC. Translating gives CASSYGATGATYGYTF.

The gene calls are TRBV7-2 and TRBJ2-7, with D possibly matching TRBD2 (5 bases). This CDR3 has 15 residues. Germline-derived CDR1 and CDR2 are SGHTA and FQGNSA. Trimming left V 3 bases short and J 3 bases short, with 15 bases between. The CDR3 loop reads CASSFQRQGGYEQYF. The CDR3 DNA reads TGTGCCAGCAGCTTCCAACGGCAAGGAGGCTACGAGCAGTACTTC.

The CDR3 sequence: CASSQDGGGTQPQHF. CDR3 nucleotides: TGCGCCAGCAGCCAAGACGGGGGGGGCACACAGCCCCAGCATTTT. This chain uses TRBV4-3 with TRBJ1-5; possibly TRBD1 for D (6 bases). CDR1 LGHNA and CDR2 YSLEER come from the germline V gene. Trimming removed 0 bases at V and 7 bases at J, with 13 bases between. The CDR3 covers 15 residues.

This clone was seen just once. The chain combines TRBV6-1 with TRBJ1-6, with D uncertain. Germline V gene lookup returns CDR1 MNHNS and CDR2 SASEGT. This CDR3 comprises 20 residues. V lost 2 bases to trimming and J lost 0 bases, with 20 bases between them. The CDR3 reads CASSERPFFSPSSYNSPLHF. For the CDR3, the DNA is TGTGCCAGCAGTGAAAGGCCTTTTTTTAGCCCAAGCTCCTATAATTCACCCCTCCACTTT.

This clone was detected a few times. The rearrangement joins TRBV6-5 to TRBJ2-7, with 10 positions matching TRBD1. This CDR3 is built from 13 residues. Germline trimming cut 4 bases from V and 7 bases from J; bases unmatched to any gene: 4. CDR1 is MNHEY and CDR2 is SVGAGI in the germline V gene. CDR3 nucleotide sequence: TGTGCCAGCAGTTCTGGACAGGGGGTTGAGCAGTACTTC. Translated: CASSSGQGVEQYF.

The chain couples TRBV20-1 to TRBJ1-2, with 8 positions matching TRBD1. The germline CDR1 and CDR2 sequences are DFQATT and SNEGSKA (reference sequence). Germline trimming cut 3 bases from V and 7 bases from J; bases unmatched to any gene: 16. The CDR3 is made up of 16 amino acids. Here the CDR3 reads CSASALGAGGAGGYTF. Written as DNA, the CDR3 is TGCAGTGCTAGTGCCCTAGGGGCAGGGGGCGCGGGTGGCTACACCTTC.